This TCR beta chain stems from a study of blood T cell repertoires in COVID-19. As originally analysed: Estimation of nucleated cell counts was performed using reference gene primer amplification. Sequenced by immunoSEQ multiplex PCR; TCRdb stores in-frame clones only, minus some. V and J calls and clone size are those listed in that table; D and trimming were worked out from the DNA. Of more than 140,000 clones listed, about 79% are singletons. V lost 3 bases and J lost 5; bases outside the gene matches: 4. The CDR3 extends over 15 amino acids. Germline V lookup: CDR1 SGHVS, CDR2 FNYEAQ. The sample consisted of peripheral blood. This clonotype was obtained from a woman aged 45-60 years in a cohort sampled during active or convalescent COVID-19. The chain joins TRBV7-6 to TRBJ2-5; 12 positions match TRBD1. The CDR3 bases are TGTGCCAGCAGCTTTGCGGGACAGGGGGCGGAGACCCAGTACTTC. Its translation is CASSFAGQGAETQYF.